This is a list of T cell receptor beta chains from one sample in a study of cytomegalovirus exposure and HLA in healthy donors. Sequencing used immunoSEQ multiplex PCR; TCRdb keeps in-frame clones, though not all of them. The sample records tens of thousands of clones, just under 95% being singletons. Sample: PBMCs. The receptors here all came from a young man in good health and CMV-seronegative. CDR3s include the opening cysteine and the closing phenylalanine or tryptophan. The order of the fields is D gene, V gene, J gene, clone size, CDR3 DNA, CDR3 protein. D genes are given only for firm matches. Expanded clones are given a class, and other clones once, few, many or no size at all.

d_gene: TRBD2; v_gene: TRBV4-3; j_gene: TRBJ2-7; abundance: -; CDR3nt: TGCGCCAGCAGCCAAGGGCTAGCGGGACTATCCTACGAGCAGTACTTC; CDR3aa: CASSQGLAGLSYEQYF
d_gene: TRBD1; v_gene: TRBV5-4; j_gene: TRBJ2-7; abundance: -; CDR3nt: TGTGCCAGCAGCCGTTGGCACTTAGGGGGCAATCTGAGCGAGCAGTACTTC; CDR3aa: CASSRWHLGGNLSEQYF
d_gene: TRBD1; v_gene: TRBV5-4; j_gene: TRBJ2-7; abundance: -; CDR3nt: TGTGCCAGCAGCAGGAACACAGGGGAAGGGTACGAGCAGTACTTC; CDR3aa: CASSRNTGEGYEQYF
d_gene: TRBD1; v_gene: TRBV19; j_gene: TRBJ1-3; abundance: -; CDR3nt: TGTGCCAGTAGTATCCTGGAGGGACAGATCTCTGGAAACACCATATATTTT; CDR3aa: CASSILEGQISGNTIYF
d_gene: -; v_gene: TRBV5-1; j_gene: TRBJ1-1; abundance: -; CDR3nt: TGCGCCAGCAGCTTGGTTGTCCGGCAGGCGAACACTGAAGCTTTCTTT; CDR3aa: CASSLVVRQANTEAFF
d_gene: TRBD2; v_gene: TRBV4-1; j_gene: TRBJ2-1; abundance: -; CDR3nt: TGCGCCAGCAGGCCGGGACTAGCGAGGAATGAGCAGTTCTTC; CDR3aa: CASRPGLARNEQFF
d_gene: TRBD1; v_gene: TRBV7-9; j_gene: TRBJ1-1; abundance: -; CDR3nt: TGTGCCAGCAGCCTTGTACCGGGACAGTCAAACACTGAAGCTTTCTTT; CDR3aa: CASSLVPGQSNTEAFF
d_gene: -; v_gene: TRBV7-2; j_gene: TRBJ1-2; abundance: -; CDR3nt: TGTGCCAGCAGCTTAGGACTGGGCCGGGGGTATGGCTACACCTTC; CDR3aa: CASSLGLGRGYGYTF
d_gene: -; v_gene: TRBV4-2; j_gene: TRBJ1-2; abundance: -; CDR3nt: TGTGCCAGCAGCCGGCAGAATAAATACACCTTC; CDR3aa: CASSRQNKYTF
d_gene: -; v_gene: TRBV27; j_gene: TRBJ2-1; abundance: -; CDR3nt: TGTGCCAGCAGTGCGACTCAAAGCTCCTACAATGAGCAGTTCTTC; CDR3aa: CASSATQSSYNEQFF
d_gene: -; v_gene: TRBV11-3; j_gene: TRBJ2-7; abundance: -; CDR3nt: TGTGCCACAGAATCGCCGGACAACTACGAGCAGTACTTC; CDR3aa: CATESPDNYEQYF
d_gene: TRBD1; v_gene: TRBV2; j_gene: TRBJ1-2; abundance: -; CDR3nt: TGTGCCAGCAGTGGGGACAGGGCTAACTATGACTACACCTTC; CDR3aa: CASSGDRANYDYTF
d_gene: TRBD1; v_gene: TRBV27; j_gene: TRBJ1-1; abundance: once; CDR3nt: TGTGCCAGCAGTTCCGGACAGGGCATTGGGAACACTGAAGCTTTCTTT; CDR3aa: CASSSGQGIGNTEAFF
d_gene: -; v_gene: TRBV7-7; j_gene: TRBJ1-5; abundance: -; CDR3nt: TGTGCTAGCAGCCTCTCGCAGGATCAGCCCCAGCATTTT; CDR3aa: CASSLSQDQPQHF
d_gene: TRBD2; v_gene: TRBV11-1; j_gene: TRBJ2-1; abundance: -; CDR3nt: TGTGCCAGCAGCTCCGATCTAGCGGGACCGTTCTTC; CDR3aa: CASSSDLAGPFF
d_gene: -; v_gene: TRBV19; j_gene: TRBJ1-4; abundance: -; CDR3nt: TGTGCCAGTAACAGACCCCCCGAAAAACTGTTTTTT; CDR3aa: CASNRPPEKLFF
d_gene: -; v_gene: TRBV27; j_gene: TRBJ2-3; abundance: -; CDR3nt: TGTGCCAGCAGTTCAAGGACTACTGGCACAGATACGCAGTATTTT; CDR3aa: CASSSRTTGTDTQYF
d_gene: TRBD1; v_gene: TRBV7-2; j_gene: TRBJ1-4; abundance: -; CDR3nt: TGTGCCAGCAGCCCGGACAGGTGGAATGAAAAACTGTTTTTT; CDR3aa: CASSPDRWNEKLFF
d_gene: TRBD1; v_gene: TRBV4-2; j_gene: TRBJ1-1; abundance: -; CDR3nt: TGTGCCAGCAGCCATTGGGGACAGGTCACTGAAGCTTTCTTT; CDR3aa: CASSHWGQVTEAFF
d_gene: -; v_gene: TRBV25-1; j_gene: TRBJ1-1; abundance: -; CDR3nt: TGTGCCAGCACCGTAGGGGTGAACACTGAAGCTTTCTTT; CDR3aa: CASTVGVNTEAFF
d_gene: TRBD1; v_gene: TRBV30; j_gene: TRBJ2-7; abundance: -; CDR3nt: TGTGCCTGTCCCGGGACAGCTAACTACGAGCAGTACTTC; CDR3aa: CACPGTANYEQYF
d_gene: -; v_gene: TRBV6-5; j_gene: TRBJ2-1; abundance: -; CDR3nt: TGTGCCAGCAGCAGACATGGCAATGAGCAGTTCTTC; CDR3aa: CASSRHGNEQFF
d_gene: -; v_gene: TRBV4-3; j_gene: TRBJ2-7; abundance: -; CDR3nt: TGCGCCAGCAGCCAAGATAGGAGGGGGCTTGAGCAGTACTTC; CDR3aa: CASSQDRRGLEQYF
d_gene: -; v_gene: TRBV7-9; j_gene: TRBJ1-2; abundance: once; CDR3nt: TGTGCCAGCAGCTTAGAGAACAGTTGGAATGGCTACACCTTC; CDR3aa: CASSLENSWNGYTF
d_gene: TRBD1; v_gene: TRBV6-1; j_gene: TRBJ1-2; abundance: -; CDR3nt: TGTGCCAGCACCCTCATGGACAGGGCCTATGGCTACACCTTC; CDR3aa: CASTLMDRAYGYTF
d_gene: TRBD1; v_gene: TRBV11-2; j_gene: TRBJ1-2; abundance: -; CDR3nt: TGTGCCAGCAGCTTCTTGACAGGGGCGGATGGCTACACCTTC; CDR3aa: CASSFLTGADGYTF
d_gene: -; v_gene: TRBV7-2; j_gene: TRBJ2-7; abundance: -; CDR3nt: TGTGCCAGCAGCCGGACCAGGGGTCCCTACGAGCAGTACTTC; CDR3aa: CASSRTRGPYEQYF
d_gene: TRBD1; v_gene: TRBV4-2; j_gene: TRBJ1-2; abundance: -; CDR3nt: TGTGCCAGCAGCCAGTTCCGGGACAGGGGCTATGGCTACACCTTC; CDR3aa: CASSQFRDRGYGYTF
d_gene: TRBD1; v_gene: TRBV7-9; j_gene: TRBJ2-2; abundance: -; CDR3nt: TGTGCCAGCAGCTTTGGGACAGGGTATCCCGGGGAGCTGTTTTTT; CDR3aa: CASSFGTGYPGELFF
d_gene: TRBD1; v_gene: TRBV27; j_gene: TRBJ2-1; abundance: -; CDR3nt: TGTGCCAGCCCTCCCCCGGACAGGGGGCTCCGGTTCCACCATAGCTCCTACAATGAGCAGTTCTTC; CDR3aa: CASPPPDRGLRFHHSSYNEQFF
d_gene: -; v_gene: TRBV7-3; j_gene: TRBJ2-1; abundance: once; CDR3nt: TGTGCCAGCAGCCCCCGACTGGACGGGGCGGGGAGGGAGCAGTTCTTC; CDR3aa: CASSPRLDGAGREQFF
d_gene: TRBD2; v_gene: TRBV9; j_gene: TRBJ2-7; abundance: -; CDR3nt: TGTGCCAGCAGCGTAGCTAGCGGGACAGCCTACGAGCAGTACTTC; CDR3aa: CASSVASGTAYEQYF
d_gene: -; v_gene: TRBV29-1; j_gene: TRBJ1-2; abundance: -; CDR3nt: TGCAGCGTTGGTGGCCGGAGTGGCGATGGCTACACCTTC; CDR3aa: CSVGGRSGDGYTF
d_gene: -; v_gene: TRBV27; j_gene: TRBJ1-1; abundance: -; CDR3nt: TGTGCCAGCAGTTTGAAGGACAGCTTAATGAACACTGAAGCTTTCTTT; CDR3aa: CASSLKDSLMNTEAFF
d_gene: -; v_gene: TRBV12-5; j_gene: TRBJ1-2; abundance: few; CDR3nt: TGTGCTAGTGGTTTGGTACAAAATGGCTACACCTTC; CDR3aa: CASGLVQNGYTF
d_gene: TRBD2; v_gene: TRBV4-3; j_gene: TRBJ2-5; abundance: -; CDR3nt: TGCGCCAGCAGCCAACCGGGACTACAAGAGACCCAGTACTTC; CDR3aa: CASSQPGLQETQYF
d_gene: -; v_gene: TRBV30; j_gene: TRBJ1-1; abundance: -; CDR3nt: TGTGCCTGGAGTATAGGCGGGGGGACTGAAGCTTTCTTT; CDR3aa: CAWSIGGGTEAFF
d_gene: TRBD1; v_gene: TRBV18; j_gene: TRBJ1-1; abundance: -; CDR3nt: TGTGCCAGCTCACCGATTAATTTCGACAGGGGTCAACGGTTGAACACTGAAGCTTTCTTT; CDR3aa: CASSPINFDRGQRLNTEAFF
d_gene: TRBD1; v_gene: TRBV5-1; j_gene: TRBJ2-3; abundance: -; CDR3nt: TGCGCCAGCAGCTTGGGGGGACAGTTCACAGATACGCAGTATTTT; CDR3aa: CASSLGGQFTDTQYF
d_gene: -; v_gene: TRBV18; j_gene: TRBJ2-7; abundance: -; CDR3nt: TGTGCCAGCTCACCACCTGAACTTCGGCAGTACTTC; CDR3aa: CASSPPELRQYF
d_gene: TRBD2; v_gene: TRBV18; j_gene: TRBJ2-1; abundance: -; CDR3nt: TGTGCCAGCTCACCTCAGGCTAGCGGGAGGAATGAGCAGTTCTTC; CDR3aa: CASSPQASGRNEQFF
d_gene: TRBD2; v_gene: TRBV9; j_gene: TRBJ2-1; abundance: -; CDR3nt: TGTGCCAGCAGCGTAGGAACTAGCGGCTTAAGGGAGCAGTTCTTC; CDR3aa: CASSVGTSGLREQFF
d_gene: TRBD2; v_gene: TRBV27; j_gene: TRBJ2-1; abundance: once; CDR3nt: TGTGCCAGCAGTTTATCTAGCGGGGGGCTTAAGCAGTTCTTC; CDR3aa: CASSLSSGGLKQFF
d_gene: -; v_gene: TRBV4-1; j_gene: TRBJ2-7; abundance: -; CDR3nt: TGCGCCAGCAGAGATTACGAGAGCTCCTACGAGCAGTACTTC; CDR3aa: CASRDYESSYEQYF
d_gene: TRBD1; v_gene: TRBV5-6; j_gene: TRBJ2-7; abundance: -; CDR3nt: TGTGCCAGCTGTTCCGGGACAGGGTCCTACGAGCAGTACTTC; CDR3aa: CASCSGTGSYEQYF
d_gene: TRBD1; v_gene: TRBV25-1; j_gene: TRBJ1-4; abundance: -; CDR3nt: TGTGCCAGCAGAAGGGGGCTCACAGAAAAACTGTTTTTT; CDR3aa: CASRRGLTEKLFF
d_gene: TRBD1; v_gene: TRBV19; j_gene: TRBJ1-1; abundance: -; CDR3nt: TGTGCCAGTAGTTATACAGGGGCCGACAACACTGAAGCTTTCTTT; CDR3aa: CASSYTGADNTEAFF
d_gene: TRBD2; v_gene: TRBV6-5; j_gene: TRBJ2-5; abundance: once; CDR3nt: TGTGCCAGCGGGTTAGCGGGAGAGACCCAGTACTTC; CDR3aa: CASGLAGETQYF
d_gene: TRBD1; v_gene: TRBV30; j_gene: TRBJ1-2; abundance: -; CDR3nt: TGTGCCTGGAGTGTTCCCGGGACAGGGAAGGCCTATGGCTACACCTTC; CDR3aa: CAWSVPGTGKAYGYTF
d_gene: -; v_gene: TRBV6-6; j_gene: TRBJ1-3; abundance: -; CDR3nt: TGTGCCAGCAGTTTCGCCGGGACTTCGGGAAACACCATATATTTT; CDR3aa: CASSFAGTSGNTIYF
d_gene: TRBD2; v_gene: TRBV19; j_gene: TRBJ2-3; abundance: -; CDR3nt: TGTGCCAGTAGGACCGGACTAGCGGGACTTTATACGCAGTATTTT; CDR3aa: CASRTGLAGLYTQYF
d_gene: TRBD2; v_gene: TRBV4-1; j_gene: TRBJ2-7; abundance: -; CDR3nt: TGCGCCAGCAGACCAGGACTAGCGGGGGGGCCAGCTAGGCACGAGCAGTACTTC; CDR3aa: CASRPGLAGGPARHEQYF
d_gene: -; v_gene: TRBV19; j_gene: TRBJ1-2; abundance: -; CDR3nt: TGTGCCAGTAGTTCACCCGACGGGAACTATGGCTACACCTTC; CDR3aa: CASSSPDGNYGYTF
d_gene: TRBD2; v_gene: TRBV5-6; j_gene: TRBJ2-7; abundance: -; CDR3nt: TGTGCCAGCAGCTTGGCCGGGACTAGCGTTAGGCGCGAGCAGTACTTC; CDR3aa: CASSLAGTSVRREQYF
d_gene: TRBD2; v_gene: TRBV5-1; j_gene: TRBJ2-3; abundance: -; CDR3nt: TGCGCCAGCAGCTTGTCCCGAGTTGAAGCGGGGAGCACAGATACGCAGTATTTT; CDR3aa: CASSLSRVEAGSTDTQYF